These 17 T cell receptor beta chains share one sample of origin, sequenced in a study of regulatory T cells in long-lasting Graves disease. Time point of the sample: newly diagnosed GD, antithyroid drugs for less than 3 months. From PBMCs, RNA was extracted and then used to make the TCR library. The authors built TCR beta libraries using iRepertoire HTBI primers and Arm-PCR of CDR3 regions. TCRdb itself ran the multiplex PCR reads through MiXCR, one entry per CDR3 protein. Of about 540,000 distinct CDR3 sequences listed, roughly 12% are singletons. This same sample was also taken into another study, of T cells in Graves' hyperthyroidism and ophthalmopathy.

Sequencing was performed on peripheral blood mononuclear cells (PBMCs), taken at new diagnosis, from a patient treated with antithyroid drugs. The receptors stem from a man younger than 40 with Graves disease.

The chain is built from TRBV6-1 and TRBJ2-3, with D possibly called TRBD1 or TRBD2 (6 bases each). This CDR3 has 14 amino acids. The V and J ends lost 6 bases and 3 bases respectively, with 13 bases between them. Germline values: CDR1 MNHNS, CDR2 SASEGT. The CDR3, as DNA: TGTGCCAGCAGGCCGGACAGCGGGACAGATACGCAGTATTTT. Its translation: CASRPDSGTDTQYF.

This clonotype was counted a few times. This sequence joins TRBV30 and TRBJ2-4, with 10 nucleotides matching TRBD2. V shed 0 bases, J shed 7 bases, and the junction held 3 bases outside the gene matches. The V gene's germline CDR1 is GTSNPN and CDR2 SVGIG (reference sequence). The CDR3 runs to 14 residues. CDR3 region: CAWSVAGGRNIQYF. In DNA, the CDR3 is TGTGCCTGGAGTGTAGCGGGGGGGAGGAACATTCAGTACTTC.

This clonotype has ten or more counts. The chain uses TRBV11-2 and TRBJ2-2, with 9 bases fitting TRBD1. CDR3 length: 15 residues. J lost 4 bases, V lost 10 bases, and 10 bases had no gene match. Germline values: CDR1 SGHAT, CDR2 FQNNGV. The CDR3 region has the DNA TGTGCCACCCGATTTGGACAGGGGACCACCGGGGAGCTGTTTTTT. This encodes CATRFGQGTTGELFF.

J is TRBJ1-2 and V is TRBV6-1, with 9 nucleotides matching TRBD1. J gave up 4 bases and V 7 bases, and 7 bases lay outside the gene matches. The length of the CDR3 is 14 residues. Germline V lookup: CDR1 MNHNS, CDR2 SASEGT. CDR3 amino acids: CASTQGARLYGYTF. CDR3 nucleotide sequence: TGTGCCAGCACACAGGGGGCCAGGCTCTATGGCTACACCTTC.

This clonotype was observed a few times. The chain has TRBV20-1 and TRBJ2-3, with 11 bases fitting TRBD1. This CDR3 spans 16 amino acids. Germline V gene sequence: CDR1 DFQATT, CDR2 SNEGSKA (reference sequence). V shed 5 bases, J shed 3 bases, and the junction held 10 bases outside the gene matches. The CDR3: CSAHFPGQGGTDTQYF. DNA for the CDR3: TGCAGTGCTCACTTCCCGGGACAGGGGGGAACAGATACGCAGTATTTT.

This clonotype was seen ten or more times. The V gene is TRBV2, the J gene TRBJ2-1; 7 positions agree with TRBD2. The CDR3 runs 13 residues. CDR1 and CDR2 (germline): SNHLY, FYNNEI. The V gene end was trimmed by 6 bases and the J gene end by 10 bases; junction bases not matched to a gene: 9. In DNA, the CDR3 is TGTGCCAGCAGGCTCCCCTCTAGCGGCGAGCAGTTCTTC. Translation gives CASRLPSSGEQFF.

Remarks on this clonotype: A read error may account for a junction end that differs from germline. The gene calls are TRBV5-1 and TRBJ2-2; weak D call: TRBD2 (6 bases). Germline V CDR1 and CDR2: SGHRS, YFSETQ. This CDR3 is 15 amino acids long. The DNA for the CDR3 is TGCGCCAGCAGCTTGACTACCCGGGGGTCCGGGGAGCTGGTTTTT. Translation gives CASSLTTRGSGELVF.

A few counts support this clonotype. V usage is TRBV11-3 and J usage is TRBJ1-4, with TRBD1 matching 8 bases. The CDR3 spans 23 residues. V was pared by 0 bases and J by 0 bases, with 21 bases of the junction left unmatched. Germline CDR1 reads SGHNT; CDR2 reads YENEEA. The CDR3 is CASSLEKRRGTGRGNTTNEKLFF. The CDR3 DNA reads TGTGCCAGCAGCTTAGAGAAACGGAGGGGGACAGGCCGAGGGAATACAACTAATGAAAAACTGTTTTTT.

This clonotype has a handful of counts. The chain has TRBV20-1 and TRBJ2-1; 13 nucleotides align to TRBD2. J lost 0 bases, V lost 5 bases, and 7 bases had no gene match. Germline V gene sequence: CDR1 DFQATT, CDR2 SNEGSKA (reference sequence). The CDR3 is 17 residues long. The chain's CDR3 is CSARGTSGIYSYNEQFF. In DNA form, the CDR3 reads TGCAGTGCTCGGGGGACTAGCGGGATATACTCCTACAATGAGCAGTTCTTC.

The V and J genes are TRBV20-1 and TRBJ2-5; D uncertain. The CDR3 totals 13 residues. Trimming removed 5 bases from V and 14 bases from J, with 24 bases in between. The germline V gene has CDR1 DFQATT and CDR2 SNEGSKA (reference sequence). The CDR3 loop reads CSAPEVATQTVYF. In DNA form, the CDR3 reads TGCAGTGCTCCTGAGGTGGCTACCCAAACGGTATACTTC.

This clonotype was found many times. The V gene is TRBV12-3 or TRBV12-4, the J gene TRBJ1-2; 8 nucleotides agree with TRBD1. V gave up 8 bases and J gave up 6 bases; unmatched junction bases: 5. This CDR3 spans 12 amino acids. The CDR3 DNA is TGTGCCAGCCTGGCAGGGGGCCATGGCTACACCTTC. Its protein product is CASLAGGHGYTF.

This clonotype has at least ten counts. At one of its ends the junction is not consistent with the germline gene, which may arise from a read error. The CDR3 DNA is TGTGCCAGCAGTCAAGGGGGTGCCACTGAAGCTTTCTTT. This gives the protein CASSQGGATEAFF. The V and J genes are TRBV3-1 and TRBJ1-1, with a weak D call TRBD1 (6 bases). The germline V gene encodes CDR1 LGHDT and CDR2 YNNKEL (reference sequence). CDR3 length equals 13 residues. The full variable domain, in which reference TRBV3-1 and TRBJ1-1 provide the parts outside the CDR3, is DTAVSQTPKYLVTQMGNDKSIKCEQNLGHDTMYWYKQDSKKFLKIMFSYNNKELIINETVPNRFSPKSPDKAHLNLHINSLELGDSAVYFCASSQGGATEAFFGQGTRLTVV.

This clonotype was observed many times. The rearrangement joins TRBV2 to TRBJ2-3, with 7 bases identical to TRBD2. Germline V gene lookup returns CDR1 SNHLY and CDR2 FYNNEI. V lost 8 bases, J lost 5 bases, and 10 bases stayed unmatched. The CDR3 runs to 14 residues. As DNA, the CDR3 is TGTGCCAGCTCTAGCGGACCGGGGAAAGATACGCAGTATTTT. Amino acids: CASSSGPGKDTQYF.

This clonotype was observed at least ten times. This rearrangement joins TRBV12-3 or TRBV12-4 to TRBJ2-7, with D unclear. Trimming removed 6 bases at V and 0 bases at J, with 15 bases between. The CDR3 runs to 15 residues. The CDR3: CASSPSPGTSYEQYF. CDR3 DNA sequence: TGTGCCAGCAGCCCGTCACCGGGCACCTCCTACGAGCAGTACTTC.

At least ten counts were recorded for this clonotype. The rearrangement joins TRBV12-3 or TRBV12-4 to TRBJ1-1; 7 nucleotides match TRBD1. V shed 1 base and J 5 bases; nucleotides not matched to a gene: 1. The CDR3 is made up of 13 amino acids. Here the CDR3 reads CASSLGTGTEAFF. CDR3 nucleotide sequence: TGTGCCAGCAGTTTAGGGACAGGTACTGAAGCTTTCTTT.

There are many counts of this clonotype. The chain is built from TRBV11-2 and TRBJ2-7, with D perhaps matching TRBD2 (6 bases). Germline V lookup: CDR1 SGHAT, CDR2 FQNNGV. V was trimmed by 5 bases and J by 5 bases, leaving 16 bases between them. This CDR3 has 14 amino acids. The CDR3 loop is CASSPLGTRNEQYF. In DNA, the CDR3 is TGTGCCAGCAGCCCCTTGGGGACTCGAAACGAGCAGTACTTC.

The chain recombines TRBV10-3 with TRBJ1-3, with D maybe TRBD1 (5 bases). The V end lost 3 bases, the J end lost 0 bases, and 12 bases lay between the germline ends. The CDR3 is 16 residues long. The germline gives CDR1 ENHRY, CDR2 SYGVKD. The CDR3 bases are TGTGCCATCAGTGAAAGACGGGGCCCCTCTGGAAACACCATATATTTT. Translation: CAISERRGPSGNTIYF.